Each of the 25 T cell receptor beta chains below was sequenced from the same sample in a study of T cell repertoires in cytomegalovirus infection. TCRdb independently ran MiXCR on the reads; one entry per CDR3 protein. The table includes approximately 700,000 distinct CDR3 sequences, approximately 40% detected once. Sequences were obtained from PBMCs. These receptors were obtained from a human donor in good health (CMV status not recorded). Some clones in this sample may be carry-over from other donors' samples.

This clonotype was recorded a few times. The J gene is TRBJ2-7, the V gene TRBV15; 9 bases match TRBD1. The ends lost 3 bases at V and 2 bases at J; junction bases unmatched: 5. The CDR3 has 15 amino acids. Germline V CDR1 and CDR2: LNHNV, YYDKDF (reference sequence). The CDR3 spells CATSRGQGQAYEQYF. CDR3 bases: TGTGCCACCAGCAGGGGACAGGGCCAAGCCTACGAGCAGTACTTC.

The genes are TRBV19 and TRBJ1-1; 8 bases are shared with TRBD1. The CDR3 is 14 residues long. J gave up 6 bases and V 5 bases, and 8 bases lay outside the gene matches. CDR1 and CDR2 from the germline V gene are LNHDA and SQIVND (reference sequence). Here the CDR3 DNA reads TGTGCCAGTAGTTCCCCGGACAGGGTCGCTGAAGCTTTCTTT. The encoded protein is CASSSPDRVAEAFF.

In its sample, this clonotype was seen a few times. This rearrangement joins TRBV7-6 to TRBJ1-1, with 11 positions matching TRBD1. Trimming cost V 5 bases and J 6 bases; bases outside gene matches: 14. The CDR3 runs to 17 residues. Per the germline V gene, CDR1 is SGHVS and CDR2 is FNYEAQ. DNA for the CDR3: TGTGCCAGCAGCGTCGGGACAGGGGGTATACCTTCGGCTGAAGCTTTCTTT. Translating it yields CASSVGTGGIPSAEAFF.

This clonotype appeared a few times. This chain links TRBV6-2 or TRBV6-3 with TRBJ1-3; 9 nucleotides align to TRBD1. After removal of 6 bases from V and 0 bases from J, the junction contained 9 bases not matched to a gene. Per germline, CDR1 MNHEY and CDR2 SVGEGT. This CDR3 region has 17 residues. The CDR3 sequence is CASRLQTGGFSGNTIYF. CDR3 coding DNA: TGTGCCAGCAGACTACAGACAGGGGGATTCTCTGGAAACACCATATATTTT.

This chain uses TRBV19 with TRBJ2-1; D remains unclear. The CDR3 has 12 residues. Germline assignment: CDR1 LNHDA and CDR2 SQIVND (reference sequence). V lost 4 bases to trimming and J lost 5 bases, with 6 bases between them. Written as DNA, the CDR3 is TGTGCCAGTAGTAGGATCAACAATGAGCAGTTCTTC. Translated: CASSRINNEQFF.

The chain has TRBV7-6 and TRBJ1-2, with unresolved D. V lost 2 bases and J 8 bases, leaving 18 bases between the germline ends. Germline V gives CDR1 SGHVS, CDR2 FNYEAQ. CDR3 size: 15 residues. CDR3 amino acids: CASSLSPGFTGGYTF. CDR3 in DNA: TGTGCCAGCAGCTTATCACCGGGCTTTACCGGCGGCTACACCTTC.

V is TRBV5-1 and J is TRBJ2-2; D is unclear. Trimming shortened V by 7 bases and J by 6 bases, and 19 bases separated the two germline ends. The CDR3 length is 15 residues. Germline CDR1 SGHRS, CDR2 YFSETQ. The chain's CDR3 is CASRPDRAPPGELFF. CDR3 bases: TGCGCCAGCCGTCCCGACCGTGCCCCGCCCGGGGAGCTGTTTTTT.

This clonotype was detected only a few times. The rearrangement joins TRBV6-5 to TRBJ1-1; tentatively, D is TRBD1 (5 bases). The V gene's germline CDR1 is MNHEY and CDR2 SVGAGI. Trimming removed 8 bases at V and 4 bases at J, with 8 bases between. The CDR3 loop spans 11 amino acids. Here the CDR3 DNA reads TGTGCCAGCGGAAGGGGCACTGAAGCTTTCTTT. Translated, it gives CASGRGTEAFF.

The chain joins TRBV7-2 to TRBJ1-3; 7 nucleotides align to TRBD1. The CDR3 loop spans 15 amino acids. The V gene end was trimmed by 5 bases and the J gene end by 3 bases; junction bases not matched to a gene: 7. CDR1 and CDR2 from the germline V gene are SGHTA and FQGNSA. The chain's CDR3 is CASSRPTGSGNTIYF. CDR3 coding DNA: TGTGCCAGCAGCAGGCCGACAGGGAGTGGAAACACCATATATTTT.

The CDR3, as DNA: TGCGCCAGCAGAGAGGATGGGAATTCACCCCTCCACTTT. It translates to CASREDGNSPLHF. This chain joins TRBV5-1 and TRBJ1-6; D gene uncertain. Germline CDR1 is SGHRS and CDR2 is YFSETQ. CDR3 length: 13 residues. With 5 bases removed from V and 7 bases from J, the gap between germline ends came to 10 bases.

The chain recombines TRBV30 with TRBJ2-7, with D perhaps TRBD2 (5 bases). Between the trimmed V and J ends, which lost 3 bases and 4 bases, there was a span of 10 bases. CDR1 and CDR2 (germline): GTSNPN, SVGIG (reference sequence). The CDR3 length is 12 residues. CDR3 nucleotides: TGTGCCTGGAGCCTTGGGGAGTACGAGCAGTACTTC. It translates to CAWSLGEYEQYF.

CDR3 nucleotides: TGTGCCAGCAGTTACTACAGAGGAGCGCAGTACTTC. Its protein is CASSYYRGAQYF. V usage is TRBV12-3 or TRBV12-4 and J usage is TRBJ2-7; D uncertain. V was pared by 4 bases and J by 9 bases, with 13 bases between. The CDR3 sequence is 12 residues long.

This clonotype has just a few counts. J is TRBJ2-3 and V is TRBV5-4; weak D call: TRBD1 (6 bases). V gave up 4 bases and J gave up 4 bases, with 10 bases separating them. Germline loops: CDR1 SGHNT, CDR2 YYREEE (reference sequence). The CDR3 contains 13 residues. The CDR3 DNA follows: TGTGCCAGCAGCCAACAGGGCTCAGATACGCAGTATTTT. This sequence encodes CASSQQGSDTQYF.

The CDR3 sequence: CATSDKTLRTDTQYF. The CDR3 coding sequence is TGTGCCACCAGTGACAAGACGCTCCGCACAGATACGCAGTATTTT. The rearrangement links TRBV24-1 to TRBJ2-3; D ambiguous. The CDR3 extends over 15 amino acids. Trimming stripped 4 bases from V and 1 base from J, with 11 bases between. In germline, CDR1 is KGHDR, CDR2 SFDVKD.

This clonotype showed up many times. This chain joins TRBV7-2 and TRBJ2-1, with TRBD2 as a possible D gene (5 bases). Trimming pared 5 bases from V and 3 bases from J, leaving 11 bases between. This CDR3 contains 14 residues. From germline, CDR1 is SGHTA and CDR2 FQGNSA. CDR3 loop: CASSVSDLYNEQFF. CDR3 DNA: TGTGCCAGCAGCGTTAGCGACCTCTACAATGAGCAGTTCTTC. Supplemented by reference TRBV7-2 and TRBJ2-1, the full variable domain reads GAGVSQSPSNKVTEKGKDVELRCDPISGHTALYWYRQSLGQGLEFLIYFQGNSAPDKSGLPSDRFSAERTGGSVSTLTIQRTQQEDSAVYLCASSVSDLYNEQFFGPGTRLTVL.

This clonotype showed up just a few times. The V call is TRBV28, the J call TRBJ2-1; TRBD2 is a possible D gene (6 bases). Germline loops: CDR1 MDHEN, CDR2 SYDVKM. With 6 bases removed from V and 4 bases from J, the gap between germline ends came to 19 bases. The CDR3 consists of 16 residues. The chain's CDR3 is CASSGGATSLYNEQFF. The CDR3 DNA reads as TGTGCCAGCAGCGGAGGGGCCACGTCCCTTTACAATGAGCAGTTCTTC.

The chain couples TRBV20-1 to TRBJ1-5; D is uncertain. The CDR3 consists of 15 residues. Between the trimmed V and J ends, which lost 0 bases and 3 bases, there was a span of 12 bases. Germline-derived CDR1 and CDR2 are DFQATT and SNEGSKA (reference sequence). Here the CDR3 reads CSARETKVVNQPQHF. Written as DNA, the CDR3 is TGCAGTGCTAGAGAAACCAAGGTCGTCAATCAGCCCCAGCATTTT.

This clonotype was seen repeatedly, ten times or more. This chain uses TRBV7-8 with TRBJ2-2, with 9 bases matching TRBD2. Trimming at V came to 8 bases and at J to 2 bases, leaving 3 bases not matched to a gene. CDR3 length equals 14 residues. Germline V gene data show CDR1 as SGHVS and CDR2 as FQNEAQ. The DNA for the CDR3 is TGTGCCAGCCGACTAGCGGCTAACACCGGGGAGCTGTTTTTT. This sequence encodes CASRLAANTGELFF.

The chain links TRBV7-6 to TRBJ2-3, with D possibly TRBD2 on 6 matching bases. Germline V CDR1 and CDR2: SGHVS, FNYEAQ. This CDR3 is 18 amino acids long. The V gene lost 4 bases and the J gene lost 4 bases, with 24 bases spanning the gap. CDR3 nucleotides: TGTGCCAGCAGCTCACCAGCAGGAGGGGATAGTGGCGCAGATACGCAGTATTTT. Its protein is CASSSPAGGDSGADTQYF.

With respect to this clonotype: The CDR3 carries no conserved terminal phenylalanine or tryptophan, so it likely arises from a read error. This chain connects TRBV14 to TRBJ2-1; 8 nucleotides line up with TRBD1. V was clipped by 7 bases and J by 4 bases; unmatched bases: 3. Germline values: CDR1 SGHDN, CDR2 FVKESK. This CDR3 is 13 amino acids long. CDR3 in DNA: TGTGCCAGCACTCGGACAGGGTACAATGAGCAGTTCTTA. Its translation is CASTRTGYNEQFL.

Regarding this clonotype: Mismatch with germline at one junction end may stem from a read error. This chain links TRBV20-1 with TRBJ1-2, with 7 bases that match TRBD1. Germline V lookup: CDR1 DFQATT, CDR2 SNEGSKA (reference sequence). The CDR3 runs to 13 residues. For the CDR3, the DNA is TGCAGTGCTCCCCCTTCAGCTGGACAGGCGAAAGTCTTC. Translating gives CSAPPSAGQAKVF.

To note about this clonotype: With a much larger clone just one base away, this may be a read error. Given the absence of the conserved phenylalanine or tryptophan at the CDR3 end, a read error is likely. The chain uses TRBV7-2 and TRBJ2-1; 9 bases map to TRBD1. V gave up 5 bases and J gave up 1 base; unmatched junction bases: 15. The CDR3 is 19 residues long. CDR1 SGHTA and CDR2 FQGNSA come from the germline V gene. DNA for the CDR3: TGTGCCAGCAGCCGACCTCTAGACAGGGGGAGTAGGTCCTACAATGAGCAGTTCTTA. Amino acids: CASSRPLDRGSRSYNEQFL.

In this sample, this clonotype turned up a few times. This chain joins TRBV2 and TRBJ2-3; 7 positions match TRBD1. This CDR3 contains 15 residues. CDR1 is SNHLY, CDR2 FYNNEI, per germline. After removal of 4 bases from V and 5 bases from J, the junction contained 9 bases not matched to a gene. CDR3 sequence reads: CASSVQGSRLDTQYF. The CDR3 coding sequence is TGTGCCAGCAGTGTACAGGGGAGTAGATTAGATACGCAGTATTTT.

This clonotype was detected only a few times. This chain connects TRBV19 to TRBJ1-1; D is possibly TRBD1 (5 bases). V lost 3 bases and J 2 bases, leaving 13 bases between the germline ends. This CDR3 region has 15 residues. In germline, CDR1 is LNHDA, CDR2 SQIVND (reference sequence). In DNA, the CDR3 is TGTGCCAGTAGTATCATCCGGGGACCCAACACTGAAGCTTTCTTT. Residues: CASSIIRGPNTEAFF.

This chain joins TRBV12-3 or TRBV12-4 and TRBJ2-1, with TRBD2 as a possible D gene (6 bases). The CDR3 loop spans 14 amino acids. Trimming took off 8 bases at V and 6 bases at J, with 17 bases between the two ends. The CDR3 coding sequence is TGTGCCAGCTGGGGTGGGGGGAACCGCAATGAGCAGTTCTTC. It encodes CASWGGGNRNEQFF.